The present TCR beta chain was sequenced within a study of Graves' ophthalmopathy and Graves' hyperthyroidism. At the level of the study: Sampling took place at initial diagnosis, with peripheral blood obtained before any treatment. Regarding the study as a whole: Its predictions of ophthalmopathy progression gave the model 65% to 71% sensitivity and 72% to 80% specificity.

This clonotype has a handful of counts. Its antigen remains unknown. Exclusion criteria comprised other autoimmune diseases, uncontrolled infections, pregnancy or lactation in patients. Amplification from RNA transcripts yielded the TCR beta CDR3 regions. Investigators did first-round RT-PCR with HTBI primers, then second-round multiplex PCR. TCRdb called the multiplex PCR reads again in MiXCR, with one record for every CDR3 protein. This sample carries roughly 350,000 distinct CDR3 sequences, about 15% of them seen once, and the ten largest clones take around 2.4%. Trimming shortened V by 8 bases and J by 4 bases, and 17 bases separated the two germline ends. This CDR3 region has 14 residues. CDR1 is MGHRA, CDR2 YSYEKL, per germline.

Sequenced input: peripheral blood. The receptor comes from an adult woman with stable Graves' hyperthyroidism. The gene calls are TRBV4-1 and TRBJ1-2, with D tentatively TRBD1 (5 bases). The CDR3 is CASWSSGPVYGYTF. DNA for the CDR3: TGCGCCAGCTGGTCCTCGGGACCCGTCTATGGCTACACCTTC.